The clone carrying this T cell receptor (beta chain) came up once. Its cognate antigen is unknown. This sample stems from a study of T cell repertoires in cytomegalovirus infection. Background on the study: Epitope selection comprised recently identified HLA-C-restricted CMV epitopes and well-studied HLA-B-restricted CMV epitopes. TCR beta signatures that were public indicated CMV infection and matching HLA type. Overall study findings and caveats: Dominant in the ex vivo response were TCR beta clonotypes restricted by HLA-C and specific for CMV.

This CDR3 region has 16 residues. In germline, CDR1 is MGHRA, CDR2 YSYEKL. Losses at the gene ends were 3 bases for V and 8 bases for J; bases not matched to a gene: 8. TCRdb passed the reads through MiXCR, listing each CDR3 protein once. The top ten hold around an eighth of the sample, which has hundreds of thousands of distinct CDR3 sequences, roughly 30% seen once. The input for sequencing was cultured CD8+ T cells from PBMCs, taken from culture after CMV antigen stimulation. The genes are TRBV4-1 and TRBJ2-1; TRBD1 matches at 12 bases. This TCR came from a human donor in good health (CMV status not recorded). Some clones in this sample may be carry-over from other donors' samples. Here the CDR3 DNA reads TGCGCCAGCAGCCACAGAGGGGACAGGGGGCGGGATGAGCAGTTCTTC. Protein: CASSHRGDRGRDEQFF.